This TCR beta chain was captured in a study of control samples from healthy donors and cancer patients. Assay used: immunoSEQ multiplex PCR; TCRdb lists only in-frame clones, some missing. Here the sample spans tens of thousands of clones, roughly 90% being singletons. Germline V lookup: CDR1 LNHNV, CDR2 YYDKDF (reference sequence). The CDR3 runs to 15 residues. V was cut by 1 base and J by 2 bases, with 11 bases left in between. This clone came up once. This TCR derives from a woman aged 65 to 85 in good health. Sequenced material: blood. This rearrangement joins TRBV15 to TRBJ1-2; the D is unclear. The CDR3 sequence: CATSRGIGDNYGYTF. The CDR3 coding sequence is TGTGCCACCAGCAGAGGGATAGGCGACAACTATGGCTACACCTTC. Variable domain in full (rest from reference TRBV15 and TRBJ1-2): DAMVIQNPRYQVTQFGKPVTLSCSQTLNHNVMYWYQQKSSQAPKLLFHYYDKDFNNEADTPDNFQSRRPNTSFCFLDIRSPGLGDTAMYLCATSRGIGDNYGYTFGSGTRLTVV.